Presented here are 4 T cell receptor beta chains from one specimen sequenced in a study of T-cell reconstitution after alpha-beta-depleted transplantation in children. A TCRbeta library incorporating unique molecular identifiers was prepared. Via MiXCR, TCRdb re-called the PCR reads, giving one row per CDR3 protein. Among 200,000 to 250,000 distinct CDR3 sequences, roughly a tenth were seen once, and the ten largest hold approximately 28%. Sequenced material: PBMCs, taken before TCRalphabeta/CD19-depleted stem cell transplant. The receptors originated from a child younger than two with acute myeloid leukemia, due to receive a stem cell transplant.

This clonotype was seen at least ten times. The gene calls are TRBV5-1 and TRBJ2-5, with D possibly being TRBD2 (5 bases). The CDR3 is 13 amino acids. Trimming removed 2 bases at V and 5 bases at J, with 10 bases between. Germline V gives CDR1 SGHRS, CDR2 YFSETQ. The CDR3 is CASSFSVGETQYF. The CDR3 nucleotides read TGCGCCAGCAGCTTTAGCGTTGGTGAGACCCAGTACTTC.

This clonotype was recorded at least ten times. The chain joins TRBV28 to TRBJ2-4; 7 bases align to TRBD1. The CDR3 has 14 residues. Germline lookup yields CDR1 MDHEN and CDR2 SYDVKM. Trimming removed 4 bases from V and 6 bases from J; junction bases left unmatched: 6. The CDR3: CASSSHRGSNIQYF. The CDR3 DNA reads as TGTGCCAGCAGTTCTCACAGGGGTTCAAACATTCAGTACTTC. The whole variable domain, filled in from reference TRBV28 and TRBJ2-4, reads DVKVTQSSRYLVKRTGEKVFLECVQDMDHENMFWYRQDPGLGLRLIYFSYDVKMKEKGDIPEGYSVSREKKERFSLILESASTNQTSMYLCASSSHRGSNIQYFGAGTRLSVL.

Regarding this clonotype: With a much larger clone just one base away, this may be a read error. The chain carries TRBV7-2 and TRBJ2-2, with D uncertain. Germline V gives CDR1 SGHTA, CDR2 FQGNSA. This CDR3 is 16 amino acids long. The DNA of the CDR3 is TGTGCCAGCGGCTTAGCAGCAACCCCTAACACCGGGGAGCTGTTTTTT. Protein: CASGLAATPNTGELFF.

This clonotype was counted many times. The chain is built from TRBV20-1 and TRBJ1-5, with TRBD1 matching 7 bases. The CDR3 has 15 amino acids. After removal of 6 bases from V and 4 bases from J, the junction contained 12 bases not matched to a gene. CDR1 and CDR2 (germline): DFQATT, SNEGSKA (reference sequence). The CDR3 sequence is CSATPPQGSNQPQHF. In DNA form, the CDR3 reads TGCAGTGCCACGCCCCCACAGGGGTCAAATCAGCCCCAGCATTTT.